This T cell receptor (beta chain) was recovered during a study of blood T cell repertoires in COVID-19. Across the study: Specimens from acute and convalescent COVID-19 originated in the United States, Italy and Spain. Sources were T cells, B-cell-depleted T cells, or PBMCs; the material itself was cDNA or gDNA.

In the study's own analysis: The authors estimated nucleated cell counts from reference gene primer amplification. Profiling relied on immunoSEQ multiplex PCR, and the TCRdb table lists in-frame clones only, not all of them. That table supplies the V and J calls and clone size; D and trimming were determined from the DNA. The sample has under 300,000 clones; about nine tenths are singletons. The CDR3 runs to 16 residues. Germline CDR1 is MGHRA and CDR2 is YSYEKL. The V end was cut by 1 base, the J end by 7 bases, with 20 bases between. Sequencing used peripheral blood. The chain joins TRBV4-1 to TRBJ2-7; D is unclear. This sequence originates from a woman aged 35 to 49 who had recovered from COVID-19. The CDR3 coding sequence is TGCGCCAGCAGCCAAGGATACGTCACGACTTCTCGGGAGCAGTACTTC. This codes for CASSQGYVTTSREQYF.